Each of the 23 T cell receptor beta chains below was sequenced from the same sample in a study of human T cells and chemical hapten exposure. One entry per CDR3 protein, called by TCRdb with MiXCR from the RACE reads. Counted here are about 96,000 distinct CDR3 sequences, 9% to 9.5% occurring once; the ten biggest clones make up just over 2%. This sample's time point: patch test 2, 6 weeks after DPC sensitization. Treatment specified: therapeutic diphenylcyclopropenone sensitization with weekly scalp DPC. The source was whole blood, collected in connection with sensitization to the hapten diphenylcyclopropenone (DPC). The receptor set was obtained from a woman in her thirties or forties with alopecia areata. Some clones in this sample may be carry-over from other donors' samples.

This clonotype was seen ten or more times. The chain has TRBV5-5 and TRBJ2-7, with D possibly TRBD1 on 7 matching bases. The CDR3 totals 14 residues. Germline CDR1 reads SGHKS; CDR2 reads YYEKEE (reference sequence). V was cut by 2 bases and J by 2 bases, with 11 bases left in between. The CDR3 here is CASSFAGGTYEQYF. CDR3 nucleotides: TGTGCCAGCAGCTTTGCAGGGGGGACCTACGAGCAGTACTTC.

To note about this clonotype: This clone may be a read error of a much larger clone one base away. DNA for the CDR3: TGTGTCAGCAGTTTAGACAGGAACTATGGCTACACCTTC. This codes for CVSSLDRNYGYTF. The chain joins TRBV28 to TRBJ1-2; tentative D call: TRBD1 (6 bases). Germline V gives CDR1 MDHEN, CDR2 SYDVKM. This CDR3 is 13 amino acids long.

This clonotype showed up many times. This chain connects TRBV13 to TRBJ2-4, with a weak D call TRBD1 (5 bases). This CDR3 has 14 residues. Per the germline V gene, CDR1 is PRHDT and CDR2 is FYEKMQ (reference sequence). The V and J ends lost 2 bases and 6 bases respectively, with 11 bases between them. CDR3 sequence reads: CASSLKGPSNIQYF. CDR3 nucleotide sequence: TGTGCCAGCAGCTTAAAGGGGCCATCAAACATTCAGTACTTC.

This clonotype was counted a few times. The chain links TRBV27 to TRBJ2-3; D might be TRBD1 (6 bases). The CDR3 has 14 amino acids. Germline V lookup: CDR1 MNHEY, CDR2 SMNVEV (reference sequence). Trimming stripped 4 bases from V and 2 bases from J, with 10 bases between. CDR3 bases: TGTGCCAGCAGTTACAGGGTAGTCACAGATACGCAGTATTTT. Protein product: CASSYRVVTDTQYF.

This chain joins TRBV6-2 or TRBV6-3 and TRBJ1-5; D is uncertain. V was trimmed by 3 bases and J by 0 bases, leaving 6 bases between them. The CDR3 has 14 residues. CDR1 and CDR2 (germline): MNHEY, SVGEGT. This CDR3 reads CASSYGVSNQPQHF. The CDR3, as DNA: TGTGCCAGCAGTTATGGGGTTAGCAATCAGCCCCAGCATTTT.

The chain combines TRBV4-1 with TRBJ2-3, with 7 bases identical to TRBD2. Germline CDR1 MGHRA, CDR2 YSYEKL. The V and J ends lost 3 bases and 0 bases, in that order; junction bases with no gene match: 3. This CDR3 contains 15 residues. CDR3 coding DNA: TGCGCCAGCAGCCACCAACTAGCGAGCACAGATACGCAGTATTTT. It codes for CASSHQLASTDTQYF.

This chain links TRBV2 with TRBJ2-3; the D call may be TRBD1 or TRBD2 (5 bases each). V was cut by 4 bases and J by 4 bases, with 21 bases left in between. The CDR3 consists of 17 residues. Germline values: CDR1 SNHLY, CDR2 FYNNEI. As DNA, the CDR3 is TGTGCCAGCAGTGGACTGGGCAGGGCCCGAGGGGCAGATACGCAGTATTTT. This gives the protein CASSGLGRARGADTQYF.

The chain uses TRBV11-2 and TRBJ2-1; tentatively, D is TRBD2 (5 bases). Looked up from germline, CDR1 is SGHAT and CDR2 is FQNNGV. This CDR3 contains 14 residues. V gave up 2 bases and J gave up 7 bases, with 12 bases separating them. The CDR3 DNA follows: TGTGCCAGCAGCTTAAATTTTCGGGGAAATGAGCAGTTCTTC. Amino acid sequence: CASSLNFRGNEQFF.

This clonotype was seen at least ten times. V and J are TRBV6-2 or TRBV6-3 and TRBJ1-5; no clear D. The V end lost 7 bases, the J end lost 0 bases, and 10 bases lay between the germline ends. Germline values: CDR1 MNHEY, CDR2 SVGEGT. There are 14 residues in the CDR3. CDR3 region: CASTTGNSNQPQHF. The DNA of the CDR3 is TGTGCCAGCACCACGGGGAATAGCAATCAGCCCCAGCATTTT.

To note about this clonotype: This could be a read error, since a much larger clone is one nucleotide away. DNA for the CDR3: TGCAGCGTTGGGAGGAGTGTCTACTACAATGAGCAGTTCTTC. This translates into CSVGRSVYYNEQFF. The J gene is TRBJ2-1, the V gene TRBV29-1, with D possibly TRBD2 on 5 matching bases. V dropped 4 bases and J dropped 3 bases, with 13 bases sitting between them. CDR3 size: 14 residues. Germline loops: CDR1 SQVTM, CDR2 ANQGSEA.

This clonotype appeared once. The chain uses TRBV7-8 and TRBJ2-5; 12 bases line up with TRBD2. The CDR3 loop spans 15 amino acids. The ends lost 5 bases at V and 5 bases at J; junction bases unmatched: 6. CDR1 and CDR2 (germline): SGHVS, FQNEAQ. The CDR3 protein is CASSPGLAGKETQYF. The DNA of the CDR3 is TGTGCCAGCAGCCCAGGACTAGCGGGAAAGGAGACCCAGTACTTC.

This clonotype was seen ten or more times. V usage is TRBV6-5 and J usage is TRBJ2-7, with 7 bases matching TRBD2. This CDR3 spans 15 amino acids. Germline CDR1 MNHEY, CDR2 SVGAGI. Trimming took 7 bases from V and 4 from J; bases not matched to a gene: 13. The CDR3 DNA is TGTGCCAGCACCCCACGACTAGCCCGTATGTACGAGCAGTACTTC. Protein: CASTPRLARMYEQYF.

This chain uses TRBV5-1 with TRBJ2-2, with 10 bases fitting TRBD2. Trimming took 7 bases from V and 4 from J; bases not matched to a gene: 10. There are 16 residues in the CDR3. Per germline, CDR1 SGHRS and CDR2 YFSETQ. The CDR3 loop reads CASEIAGGTSTGELFF. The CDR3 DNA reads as TGCGCCAGCGAAATAGCGGGAGGAACCAGCACCGGGGAGCTGTTTTTT.

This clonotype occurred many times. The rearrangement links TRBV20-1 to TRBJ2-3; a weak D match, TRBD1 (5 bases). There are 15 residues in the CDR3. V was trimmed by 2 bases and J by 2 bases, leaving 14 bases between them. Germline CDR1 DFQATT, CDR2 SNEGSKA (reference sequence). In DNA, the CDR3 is TGCAGTGCTAGAAGCCCGGAAGGGGTCACAGATACGCAGTATTTT. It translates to CSARSPEGVTDTQYF.

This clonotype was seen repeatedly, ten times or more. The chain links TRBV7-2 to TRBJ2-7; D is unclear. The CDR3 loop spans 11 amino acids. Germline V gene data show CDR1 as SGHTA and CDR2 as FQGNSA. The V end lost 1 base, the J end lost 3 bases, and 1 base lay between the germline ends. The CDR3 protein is CASSLDYEQYF. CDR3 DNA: TGTGCCAGCAGCTTAGACTACGAGCAGTACTTC.

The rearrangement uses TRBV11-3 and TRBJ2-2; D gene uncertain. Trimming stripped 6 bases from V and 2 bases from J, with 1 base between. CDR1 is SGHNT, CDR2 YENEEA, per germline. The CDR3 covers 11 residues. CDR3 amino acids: CASSNTGELFF. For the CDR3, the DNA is TGTGCCAGCAGTAACACCGGGGAGCTGTTTTTT.

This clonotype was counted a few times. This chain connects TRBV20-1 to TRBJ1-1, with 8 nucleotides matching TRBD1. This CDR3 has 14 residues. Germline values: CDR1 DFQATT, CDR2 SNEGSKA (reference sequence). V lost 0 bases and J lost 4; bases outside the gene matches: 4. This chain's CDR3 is CSARDTGGTTEAFF. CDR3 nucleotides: TGCAGTGCTAGAGATACAGGGGGGACCACTGAAGCTTTCTTT.

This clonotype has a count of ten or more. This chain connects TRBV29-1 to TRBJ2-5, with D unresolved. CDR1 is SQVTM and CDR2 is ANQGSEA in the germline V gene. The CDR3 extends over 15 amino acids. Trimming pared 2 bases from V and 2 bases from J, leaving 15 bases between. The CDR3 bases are TGCAGCGTTGAACTATATGCACGCCAGCAAGAGACCCAGTACTTC. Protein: CSVELYARQQETQYF.

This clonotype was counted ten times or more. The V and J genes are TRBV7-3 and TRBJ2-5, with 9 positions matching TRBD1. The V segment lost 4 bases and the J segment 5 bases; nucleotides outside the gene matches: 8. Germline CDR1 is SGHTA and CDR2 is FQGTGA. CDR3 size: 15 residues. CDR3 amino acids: CASSSSGQGSETQYF. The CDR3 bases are TGTGCCAGCAGCTCATCGGGACAGGGTTCGGAGACCCAGTACTTC. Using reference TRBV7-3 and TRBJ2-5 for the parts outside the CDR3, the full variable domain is GAGVSQTPSNKVTEKGKYVELRCDPISGHTALYWYRQSLGQGPEFLIYFQGTGAADDSGLPNDRFFAVRPEGSVSTLKIQRTERGDSAVYLCASSSSGQGSETQYFGPGTRLLVL.

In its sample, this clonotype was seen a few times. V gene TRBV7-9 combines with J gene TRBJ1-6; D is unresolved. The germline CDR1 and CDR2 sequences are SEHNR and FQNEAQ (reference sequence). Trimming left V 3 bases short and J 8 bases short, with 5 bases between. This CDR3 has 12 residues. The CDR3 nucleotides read TGTGCCAGCAGCTTGTCCGATTCACCCCTCCACTTT. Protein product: CASSLSDSPLHF. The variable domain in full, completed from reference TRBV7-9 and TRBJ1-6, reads DTGVSQNPRHKITKRGQNVTFRCDPISEHNRLYWYRQTLGQGPEFLTYFQNEAQLEKSRLLSDRFSAERPKGSFSTLEIQRTEQGDSAMYLCASSLSDSPLHFGNGTRLTVT.

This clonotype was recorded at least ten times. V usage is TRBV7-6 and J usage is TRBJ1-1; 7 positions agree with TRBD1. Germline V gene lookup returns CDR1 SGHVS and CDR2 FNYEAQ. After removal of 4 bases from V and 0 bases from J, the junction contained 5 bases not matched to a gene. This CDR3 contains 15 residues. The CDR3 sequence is CASSSRTGMNTEAFF. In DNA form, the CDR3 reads TGTGCCAGCAGCTCCCGGACAGGTATGAACACTGAAGCTTTCTTT.

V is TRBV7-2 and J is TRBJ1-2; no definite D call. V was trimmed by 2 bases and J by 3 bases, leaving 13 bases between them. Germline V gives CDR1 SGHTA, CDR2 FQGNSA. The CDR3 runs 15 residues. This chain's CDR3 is CASSLLASGDYGYTF. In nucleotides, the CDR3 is TGTGCCAGCAGCTTATTGGCTAGTGGCGACTATGGCTACACCTTC.

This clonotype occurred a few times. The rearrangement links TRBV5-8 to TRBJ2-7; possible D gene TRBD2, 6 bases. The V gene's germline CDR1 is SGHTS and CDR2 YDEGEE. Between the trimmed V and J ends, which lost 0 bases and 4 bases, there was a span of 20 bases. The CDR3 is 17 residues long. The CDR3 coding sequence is TGTGCCAGCAGCTTGGCCCGTGGGACTGGTGGGTTTTACGAGCAGTACTTC. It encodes CASSLARGTGGFYEQYF.